A selection of T cell receptor beta chains follows, all from one sample in a study of T cell responses to AZD1222 COVID-19 vaccine. Sequencing was performed with immunoSEQ multiplex PCR; in TCRdb, only in-frame clones are kept and a portion is missing. Of more than 85,000 clones listed, about 85% are singletons. Here the sequenced sample was peripheral blood, taken on day 0 of AZD1222 vaccination. The source of these receptors is an adult in good health. CDR3s include the opening cysteine and the closing phenylalanine or tryptophan. The D gene is left open where the match is weak. Rows give clone size only sometimes, using once, few, many, or a class for an expanded clone.

d_gene,j_gene,abundance,v_gene,CDR3aa,CDR3nt
.,TRBJ1-1,.,TRBV7-6,CASSYSGLENTEAFF,TGTGCCAGCAGCTACTCCGGGTTAGAAAACACTGAAGCTTTCTTT
TRBD2,TRBJ2-1,.,TRBV3-1/TRBV3-2,CASSPPGLAGVEQFF,TGTGCCAGCAGCCCGCCGGGACTAGCGGGAGTGGAGCAGTTCTTC
.,TRBJ1-5,.,TRBV4-3,CASSFGMNQPQHF,TGCGCCAGCAGTTTTGGGATGAATCAGCCCCAGCATTTT
TRBD2,TRBJ2-3,.,TRBV5-4,CASSLRAPGLGGDTQYF,TGTGCCAGCAGCTTGAGGGCCCCGGGACTAGGGGGGGATACGCAGTATTTT
.,TRBJ1-5,.,TRBV4-2,CASSQGVDIGNQPQHF,TGTGCCAGCAGCCAAGGGGTTGACATAGGCAATCAGCCCCAGCATTTT
.,TRBJ1-1,once,TRBV27,CASSLVMNTEAFF,TGTGCCAGCAGTTTAGTAATGAACACTGAAGCTTTCTTT
TRBD2,TRBJ2-1,.,TRBV6-4,CASSGGGENEQFF,TGTGCCAGCAGTGGGGGGGGTGAGAATGAGCAGTTCTTC
.,TRBJ1-5,.,TRBV19,CASSDRASRKSQHF,TGTGCCAGTAGCGACCGGGCCTCAAGGAAGTCCCAGCATTTT
.,TRBJ1-1,.,TRBV5-1,CASSPGPVMNTEAFF,TGCGCCAGCAGCCCAGGCCCAGTGATGAACACTGAAGCTTTCTTT
.,TRBJ1-2,.,TRBV6-6,CASSLTGNYGYTF,TGTGCCAGCAGTTTAACAGGGAATTATGGCTACACCTTC
TRBD2,TRBJ2-7,.,TRBV5-1,CASSPQIAGDYEQYF,TGCGCCAGCAGCCCTCAGATAGCGGGAGACTACGAGCAGTACTTC
.,TRBJ2-3,.,TRBV11-3,CASSLETSTDTQYF,TGTGCCAGCAGCTTAGAAACTAGCACAGATACGCAGTATTTT
.,TRBJ1-3,.,TRBV4-3,CASSQQSGNTIYF,TGCGCCAGCAGCCAGCAATCTGGAAACACCATATATTTT
TRBD1,TRBJ1-5,.,TRBV28,CASSLGQGAYQPQHF,TGTGCCAGCAGCTTGGGACAGGGGGCGTATCAGCCCCAGCATTTT
TRBD1,TRBJ2-5,once,TRBV5-4,CASSFATGAQQTQYF,TGTGCCAGCAGCTTTGCTACAGGGGCCCAACAGACCCAGTACTTC
.,TRBJ2-2,.,TRBV7-6,CASSLGTVNTGELFF,TGTGCCAGCAGCCTTGGGACGGTGAACACCGGGGAGCTGTTTTTT
.,TRBJ1-6,.,TRBV5-4,CASSLGTGNSPLHF,TGTGCCAGCAGCTTGGGGACGGGGAATTCACCCCTCCACTTT
.,TRBJ1-5,.,TRBV6-5,CASTTSWNQPQHF,TGTGCCAGCACAACAAGCTGGAATCAGCCCCAGCATTTT
TRBD1,TRBJ1-5,.,TRBV6-2/TRBV6-3,CASSLIGTGYQPQHF,TGTGCCAGCAGCCTTATCGGGACAGGTTATCAGCCCCAGCATTTT
.,TRBJ2-5,.,TRBV2,CASLVGRQETQYF,TGTGCCAGCTTAGTCGGCCGGCAAGAGACCCAGTACTTC
.,TRBJ2-2,.,TRBV3-1/TRBV3-2,CASSQGGSGNTGELFF,TGTGCCAGCAGCCAAGGAGGCAGCGGGAACACCGGGGAGCTGTTTTTT
.,TRBJ2-1,.,TRBV5-6,CASRPAHSVRSNEQFF,TGTGCCAGCCGCCCGGCCCACAGCGTACGGTCCAATGAGCAGTTCTTC
.,TRBJ1-3,once,TRBV3-1/TRBV3-2,CASSSLWGSGNTIYF,TGTGCCAGCAGTTCATTATGGGGCTCTGGAAACACCATATATTTT
TRBD2,TRBJ2-7,.,TRBV9,CASSVAPAGTYEQYF,TGTGCCAGCAGCGTAGCTCCAGCGGGGACCTACGAGCAGTACTTC
TRBD2,TRBJ2-3,.,TRBV14,CASGGGADTQYF,TGTGCCAGCGGGGGGGGAGCAGATACGCAGTATTTT
.,TRBJ2-1,.,TRBV7-9,CASSPAGSSYNEQFF,TGTGCCAGCAGCCCGGCGGGGAGCTCCTACAATGAGCAGTTCTTC
.,TRBJ2-3,.,TRBV6-4,CASSVSGDTDTQYF,TGTGCCAGCAGTGTCTCCGGCGACACAGATACGCAGTATTTT
.,TRBJ2-7,.,TRBV15,CATSRDRIRTSYEQYF,TGTGCCACCAGCAGAGATAGGATCAGGACATCCTACGAGCAGTACTTC
TRBD1,TRBJ1-3,.,TRBV27,CASSSDRAGNTIYF,TGTGCCAGCAGTTCGGACAGGGCTGGAAACACCATATATTTT
TRBD2,TRBJ2-7,.,TRBV19,CASMPQAGLAPYEQYF,TGTGCCAGTATGCCCCAGGCCGGACTAGCCCCCTACGAGCAGTACTTC
.,TRBJ1-2,.,TRBV18,CASSPGTHGYTF,TGTGCCAGCTCACCCGGGACACATGGCTACACCTTC
TRBD1,TRBJ1-6,.,TRBV19,CASSTRQGADSPLHF,TGTGCCAGTAGCACTAGACAGGGGGCAGATTCACCCCTCCACTTT
TRBD1,TRBJ1-4,.,TRBV24-1,CATSDSGTGDEKLFF,TGTGCCACCAGTGATTCGGGGACAGGGGATGAAAAACTGTTTTTT
.,TRBJ2-3,.,TRBV3-1/TRBV3-2,CASSHLGPTDTQYF,TGTGCCAGCAGCCACCTCGGGCCCACAGATACGCAGTATTTT
.,TRBJ1-6,once,TRBV7-8,CASSLAWQGGSPLHF,TGTGCCAGCAGCTTAGCGTGGCAGGGAGGTTCACCCCTCCACTTT
TRBD1,TRBJ1-1,.,TRBV28,CASSLRDRGGRGEAFF,TGTGCCAGCAGTTTACGGGACAGGGGTGGTCGGGGTGAAGCTTTCTTT
.,TRBJ1-4,.,TRBV4-3,CASSRGSGQNNEKLFF,TGCGCCAGCAGCCGTGGTTCGGGACAAAATAATGAAAAACTGTTTTTT
TRBD1,TRBJ1-4,.,TRBV3-1/TRBV3-2,CASSHRGDEKLFF,TGTGCCAGCAGCCACAGGGGGGATGAAAAACTGTTTTTT
.,TRBJ2-7,.,TRBV7-9,CASSRETPGHEQYF,TGTGCCAGCAGCCGAGAGACCCCGGGCCACGAGCAGTACTTC
.,TRBJ2-1,once,TRBV10-1,CASSESAVKEQFF,TGCGCCAGCAGTGAGTCGGCGGTCAAAGAGCAGTTCTTC
.,TRBJ1-5,.,TRBV7-8,CASSLEQTNQPQHF,TGTGCCAGCAGCTTAGAACAGACTAATCAGCCCCAGCATTTT
TRBD2,TRBJ2-7,.,TRBV18,CASSRRSILAGETKSYEQYF,TGTGCCAGCTCACGCCGCAGTATCCTAGCGGGGGAAACGAAGTCTTACGAGCAGTACTTC
TRBD1,TRBJ2-7,.,TRBV28,CASSPHTGGAYEQYF,TGTGCCAGCAGTCCGCACACAGGGGGTGCCTACGAGCAGTACTTC
.,TRBJ2-3,.,TRBV25-1,CASSESAPDTQYF,TGTGCCAGCAGTGAATCCGCCCCGGATACGCAGTATTTT
TRBD2,TRBJ2-7,.,TRBV4-3,CASSQDRTSQSF,TGCGCCAGCAGCCAAGATCGGACTAGCCAATCATTC
TRBD1,TRBJ2-3,.,TRBV6-5,CASTAGQGADTQYF,TGTGCCAGCACCGCAGGACAGGGAGCAGATACGCAGTATTTT
TRBD1,TRBJ1-5,few,TRBV28,CASSWDRFSNQPQHF,TGTGCCAGCAGTTGGGACAGGTTTAGCAATCAGCCCCAGCATTTT
.,TRBJ1-5,few,TRBV11-3,CASSPTEGNQPQHF,TGTGCCAGCAGCCCTACGGAGGGGAATCAGCCCCAGCATTTT
.,TRBJ2-1,.,TRBV30,CAWSGGNEQFF,TGTGCCTGGAGTGGGGGCAATGAGCAGTTCTTC
TRBD1,TRBJ2-3,once,TRBV19,CASSLQGQADTQYF,TGTGCCAGTAGTCTACAGGGGCAGGCAGATACGCAGTATTTT
TRBD2,TRBJ2-7,.,TRBV12-3/TRBV12-4,CASSRGGSYEQYF,TGTGCCAGCAGTCGGGGGGGCTCCTACGAGCAGTACTTC
.,TRBJ2-1,.,TRBV18,CASSPNNEQFF,TGTGCCAGCTCCCCTAACAATGAGCAGTTCTTC
TRBD2,TRBJ2-7,.,TRBV3-1/TRBV3-2,CASSQTSGSAYEQYF,TGTGCCAGCAGCCAAACTAGCGGGTCAGCCTACGAGCAGTACTTC
.,TRBJ1-4,few,TRBV2,CASSQAGGREKLFF,TGTGCCAGCAGTCAAGCGGGAGGGCGGGAAAAACTGTTTTTT
.,TRBJ2-2,.,TRBV11-2,CASSLDQRGTGELFF,TGTGCCAGCAGCTTAGATCAAAGGGGGACCGGGGAGCTGTTTTTT
.,TRBJ1-2,.,TRBV7-9,CASSLAAGILGYTF,TGTGCCAGCAGCTTAGCGGCCGGGATCCTTGGCTACACCTTC
.,TRBJ1-1,.,TRBV25-1,CASSAGVTEAFF,TGTGCCAGCAGCGCAGGGGTCACTGAAGCTTTCTTT